One and the same sample provided the 13 T cell receptor beta chains below, sequenced in a study of T-cell reconstitution after alpha-beta-depleted transplantation in children. A library of TCRbeta sequences, prepared with unique molecular identifiers, was generated. From the PCR reads, TCRdb called clonotypes with MiXCR, one entry per CDR3 protein. The sample consists of fewer than 500,000 distinct CDR3 sequences, 43% of them appearing once. Sequenced here: PBMCs, sampled before TCRalphabeta/CD19-depleted stem cell transplant. These receptors all stem from a girl aged 2-15 years with aplastic anemia, due to receive a stem cell transplant.

J is TRBJ2-3 and V is TRBV20-1; 10 bases map to TRBD2. Germline lookup yields CDR1 DFQATT and CDR2 SNEGSKA (reference sequence). V gave up 5 bases and J gave up 2 bases; unmatched junction bases: 7. The CDR3 loop spans 15 amino acids. DNA of the CDR3: TGCAGTGCTGGGGCTAGCGGGGGATACACAGATACGCAGTATTTT. Its translation: CSAGASGGYTDTQYF.

This clonotype was picked up many times. The genes are TRBV20-1 and TRBJ2-3; TRBD2 aligns across 8 bases. The CDR3 runs to 14 residues. Germline values: CDR1 DFQATT, CDR2 SNEGSKA (reference sequence). The J segment lost 2 bases and the V segment lost 4 bases, leaving 5 bases of the junction unmatched. CDR3 sequence reads: CSATGLGTTDTQYF. The CDR3 nucleotides read TGCAGTGCTACGGGACTAGGAACCACAGATACGCAGTATTTT.

The chain couples TRBV12-3 or TRBV12-4 to TRBJ2-7; D uncertain. The V and J ends lost 3 bases and 2 bases respectively, with 8 bases between them. The length of the CDR3 is 13 residues. CDR3 amino acids: CASSFERPYEQYF. The CDR3 region has the DNA TGTGCCAGCAGTTTTGAGAGACCCTACGAGCAGTACTTC.

In its sample, this clonotype was seen many times. The J gene is TRBJ2-3, the V gene TRBV7-2; 14 positions agree with TRBD2. J gave up 0 bases and V 5 bases, and 4 bases lay outside the gene matches. This CDR3 contains 17 residues. Germline V gene lookup returns CDR1 SGHTA and CDR2 FQGNSA. The CDR3 protein is CASSPRTSGRSTDTQYF. The CDR3 DNA reads TGTGCCAGCAGCCCGAGGACTAGCGGGAGGAGCACAGATACGCAGTATTTT.

The chain combines TRBV9 with TRBJ2-1, with TRBD1 matching 7 bases. J lost 7 bases, V lost 2 bases, and 6 bases had no gene match. There are 14 residues in the CDR3. Germline-derived CDR1 and CDR2 are SGDLS and YYNGEE. The CDR3 nucleotides are TGTGCCAGCAGCGTGCGCTTACAGGGGAATGAGCAGTTCTTC. Residues: CASSVRLQGNEQFF. The full variable domain, in which reference TRBV9 and TRBJ2-1 provide the parts outside the CDR3, is DSGVTQTPKHLITATGQRVTLRCSPRSGDLSVYWYQQSLDQGLQFLIQYYNGEERAKGNILERFSAQQFPDLHSELNLSSLELGDSALYFCASSVRLQGNEQFFGPGTRLTVL.

This clonotype has more than one count but fewer than ten. The chain links TRBV6-5 to TRBJ2-5, with D possibly being TRBD1 or TRBD2 (7 bases each). V was pared by 6 bases and J by 5 bases, with 19 bases between. The germline V gene has CDR1 MNHEY and CDR2 SVGAGI. This CDR3 region has 15 residues. CDR3 loop: CASRYSPGGQETQYF. DNA for the CDR3: TGTGCCAGCAGGTATTCTCCGGGGGGACAGGAGACCCAGTACTTC.

The J gene is TRBJ1-1, the V gene TRBV6-1; a weak D match, TRBD1 (5 bases). This CDR3 region has 13 residues. CDR1 is MNHNS, CDR2 SASEGT, per germline. V dropped 7 bases and J dropped 7 bases, with 16 bases sitting between them. The CDR3 spells CASKPPGHFEAFF. CDR3 bases: TGTGCCAGCAAGCCCCCCGGACATTTTGAAGCTTTCTTT.

This clonotype appeared a few times. CDR3 coding DNA: TGCAGTGCTAGCCCCGTGGGATCTGGAAACACCATATATTTT. Encoded protein: CSASPVGSGNTIYF. The rearrangement uses TRBV20-1 and TRBJ1-3; D remains unclear. V lost 3 bases and J 1 base, leaving 10 bases between the germline ends. This CDR3 contains 14 residues. From germline, CDR1 is DFQATT and CDR2 SNEGSKA (reference sequence).

This clonotype was seen only once. The CDR3 DNA is TGTGCCAGCAGTCGGGCAGATGGAAACACCATATATTTT. Protein product: CASSRADGNTIYF. The chain is built from TRBV6-1 and TRBJ1-3; D uncertain. The germline V gene has CDR1 MNHNS and CDR2 SASEGT. The CDR3 has 13 residues. Deletions cut 5 bases from V and 3 bases from J, with 8 bases between.

There are a few counts of this clonotype. The chain joins TRBV12-3 or TRBV12-4 to TRBJ1-2, with D possibly TRBD1 on 6 matching bases. Trimming removed 5 bases from V and 4 bases from J, with 17 bases in between. The CDR3 is made up of 15 amino acids. Written as DNA, the CDR3 is TGTGCCAGCAGTATACCCGGACAGAATCTCTATGGCTACACCTTC. Translation gives CASSIPGQNLYGYTF.

This clonotype was seen ten or more times. The chain combines TRBV20-1 with TRBJ1-5, with 8 bases that match TRBD1. V trimming: 4 bases; J trimming: 5 bases; junction bases outside the gene matches: 10. CDR1 is DFQATT and CDR2 is SNEGSKA in the germline V gene (reference sequence). The CDR3 is made up of 15 amino acids. CDR3 sequence (DNA): TGCAGTGCTATGCAGGGGGCAGGGGGCTATCAGCCCCAGCATTTT. Protein: CSAMQGAGGYQPQHF.

The chain couples TRBV7-9 to TRBJ1-2; possibly TRBD1 for D (5 bases). CDR3 length equals 13 residues. V was cut by 4 bases and J by 3 bases, with 9 bases left in between. Germline V gene data show CDR1 as SEHNR and CDR2 as FQNEAQ (reference sequence). CDR3 DNA: TGTGCCAGCAGCTCGGGAGGGGACTATGGCTACACCTTC. Protein product: CASSSGGDYGYTF. Drawing the rest from reference TRBV7-9 and TRBJ1-2, the complete variable domain is DTGVSQNPRHKITKRGQNVTFRCDPISEHNRLYWYRQTLGQGPEFLTYFQNEAQLEKSRLLSDRFSAERPKGSFSTLEIQRTEQGDSAMYLCASSSGGDYGYTFGSGTRLTVV.

This clonotype was seen a few times. The DNA for the CDR3 is TGTGCCAGCAGCAGACTAGGGAGGGCCTACGAGCAGTACTTC. Translating gives CASSRLGRAYEQYF. The V gene is TRBV5-6, the J gene TRBJ2-7; 7 bases line up with TRBD2. Germline CDR1 SGHDT, CDR2 YYEEEE. After removal of 4 bases from V and 2 bases from J, the junction contained 6 bases not matched to a gene. This CDR3 has 14 residues.